This is a list of T cell receptor beta chains from one sample in a study of patients and donors after allogeneic stem cell transplantation. One entry per CDR3 protein, called by TCRdb with MiXCR from the RT-PCR reads. The data contain roughly 250,000 distinct CDR3 sequences, roughly 14% of them singletons. Specimen: blood, either unsorted or a sorted T cell fraction (not recorded which). The receptors shown here come from a human donor who was either an allogeneic HSCT recipient or a stem cell or donor lymphocyte infusion donor (not recorded which). It is not recorded whose cells these are; they may come from a transplant donor. Each CDR3 is given with its conserved first and last residue. A D gene is named only where the DNA matches it firmly. Expanded clones are given a class, and other clones once, few, many or no size at all.

D: -; V: TRBV6-1; size: few; length: 14; J: TRBJ1-1; DNA: TGTGCCAGCAGTGTACAGGTCTCGAAGACTGAAGCTTTCTTT; CDR3: CASSVQVSKTEAFF
D: -; V: TRBV12-3/TRBV12-4; size: many; length: 13; J: TRBJ2-3; DNA: TGTGCCAGCAGTTTAGGGGCTTTGGGTACGCAGTATTTT; CDR3: CASSLGALGTQYF
D: TRBD1; V: TRBV7-9; size: once; length: 14; J: TRBJ1-2; DNA: TGTGCCAGCAGCATGGCAGGGGGCTGGTATGGCTACACCTTC; CDR3: CASSMAGGWYGYTF
D: -; V: TRBV30; size: few; length: 13; J: TRBJ2-2; DNA: TGTGCCTGGAGTCCTAGCTCCACCGGGGAGCTGTTTTTT; CDR3: CAWSPSSTGELFF
D: -; V: TRBV5-1; size: many; length: 17; J: TRBJ2-5; DNA: TGCGCCAGCAGCTTTGGGATGGGCGGGGCACTCCAAGAGACCCAGTACTTC; CDR3: CASSFGMGGALQETQYF
D: TRBD1; V: TRBV29-1; size: -; length: 17; J: TRBJ2-5; DNA: TGCAGCGTTGAAGATTGGTTCACAGGGGGTTCGAGGGAGACCCAGTACTTC; CDR3: CSVEDWFTGGSRETQYF
D: -; V: TRBV6-1; size: -; length: 13; J: TRBJ2-1; DNA: TGTGCCAGCAGTGAAGCTCAAGCGTATGAGCAGTTCTTC; CDR3: CASSEAQAYEQFF
D: -; V: TRBV27; size: few; length: 13; J: TRBJ2-5; DNA: TGTGCCAGCACTGGGACGGCCCGAGAGACCCAGTACTTC; CDR3: CASTGTARETQYF
D: -; V: TRBV5-1; size: -; length: 16; J: TRBJ1-2; DNA: TGCGCCAGCAGCTTGGAGGGACCAACGAGGGGCTATGGCTACACCTTC; CDR3: CASSLEGPTRGYGYTF
D: -; V: TRBV5-6; size: -; length: 13; J: TRBJ1-1; DNA: TGTGCCAGCAGCTTTACACGGAACACTGAAGCTTTCTTT; CDR3: CASSFTRNTEAFF
D: -; V: TRBV19; size: -; length: 15; J: TRBJ2-1; DNA: TGTGCCAGTAGTATAGATTTAACCCCTCGGCATGAGCAGTTCTTC; CDR3: CASSIDLTPRHEQFF
D: -; V: TRBV6-2/TRBV6-3; size: -; length: 16; J: TRBJ2-5; DNA: TGTGCCAGCAGTTACTATCCGGAGATCTCCCAAGAGACCCAGTACTTC; CDR3: CASSYYPEISQETQYF
D: -; V: TRBV10-3; size: -; length: 15; J: TRBJ1-3; DNA: TGTGCCACCGGTACAGGGTCCCCCTCTGGAAACACCATATATTTT; CDR3: CATGTGSPSGNTIYF
D: -; V: TRBV30; size: -; length: 13; J: TRBJ1-2; DNA: TGTGCCTGGAGTCTGAAGGGTTCCTATGGCTACACCTTC; CDR3: CAWSLKGSYGYTF
D: TRBD1; V: TRBV5-1; size: -; length: 14; J: TRBJ1-2; DNA: TGCGCCAGCAGCTTGGCCCAGGGGGGGTATGGCTACACCTTC; CDR3: CASSLAQGGYGYTF
D: -; V: TRBV30; size: -; length: 14; J: TRBJ2-5; DNA: TGTGCCTGGACGCCAGGGAGAGGGCAAGAGACCCAGTACTTC; CDR3: CAWTPGRGQETQYF
D: -; V: TRBV7-8; size: -; length: 12; J: TRBJ2-5; DNA: TGTGCCAGCAGCTCCGTCCGGGAGACCCAGTACTTC; CDR3: CASSSVRETQYF
D: -; V: TRBV11-2; size: -; length: 14; J: TRBJ2-2; DNA: TGTGCCAGCAGCTTAAATCCCGGGGCGGGGGAGCTGTTTTTT; CDR3: CASSLNPGAGELFF
D: TRBD1; V: TRBV24-1; size: -; length: 16; J: TRBJ1-5; DNA: TGTGCCACCAGTGCCCGGGACAGGGGGCCTAATCAGCCCCAGCATTTT; CDR3: CATSARDRGPNQPQHF
D: -; V: TRBV24-1; size: -; length: 14; J: TRBJ2-7; DNA: TGTGCCACCAGTGGACAGTCACCGGTTGGCGAGCAGTACTTC; CDR3: CATSGQSPVGEQYF
D: -; V: TRBV28; size: -; length: 14; J: TRBJ1-1; DNA: TGTGCCAGCAGTTTGGGAGGGGATAGCACTGAAGCTTTCTTT; CDR3: CASSLGGDSTEAFF
D: -; V: TRBV2; size: many; length: 14; J: TRBJ1-1; DNA: TGTGCCAGCATCGACGGGCGGGGTAACACTGAAGCTTTCTTT; CDR3: CASIDGRGNTEAFF
D: TRBD1; V: TRBV27; size: -; length: 16; J: TRBJ2-2; DNA: TGTGCCAGCAGTCCCGGGACAGGGATCGGAACCGGGGAGCTGTTTTTT; CDR3: CASSPGTGIGTGELFF
D: TRBD1; V: TRBV2; size: -; length: 15; J: TRBJ2-3; DNA: TGTGCCAGCATGGGAGACAGGGGGCCCGAAGATACGCAGTATTTT; CDR3: CASMGDRGPEDTQYF
D: TRBD1; V: TRBV6-2/TRBV6-3; size: many; length: 15; J: TRBJ2-2; DNA: TGTGCCAGCAGTAACCTCAGGGGGCGCACCGGGGAGCTGTTTTTT; CDR3: CASSNLRGRTGELFF
D: -; V: TRBV12-3/TRBV12-4; size: -; length: 14; J: TRBJ1-3; DNA: TGTGCCAGCAAACCGGGACACGGGGGAAACACCATATATTTT; CDR3: CASKPGHGGNTIYF
D: -; V: TRBV7-2; size: -; length: 15; J: TRBJ2-7; DNA: TGTGCCAGCAGCTTAGCCGGGACATCCGCCTACGAGCAGTACTTC; CDR3: CASSLAGTSAYEQYF
D: -; V: TRBV5-5; size: few; length: 14; J: TRBJ2-7; DNA: TGTGCCAGCAGCTTGCAGGGGGGGCCCTACGAGCAGTACTTC; CDR3: CASSLQGGPYEQYF
D: -; V: TRBV19; size: -; length: 14; J: TRBJ1-6; DNA: TGTGCCAGTAGTGCCGGGGCAGGCGGTTCACCCCTCCACTTT; CDR3: CASSAGAGGSPLHF